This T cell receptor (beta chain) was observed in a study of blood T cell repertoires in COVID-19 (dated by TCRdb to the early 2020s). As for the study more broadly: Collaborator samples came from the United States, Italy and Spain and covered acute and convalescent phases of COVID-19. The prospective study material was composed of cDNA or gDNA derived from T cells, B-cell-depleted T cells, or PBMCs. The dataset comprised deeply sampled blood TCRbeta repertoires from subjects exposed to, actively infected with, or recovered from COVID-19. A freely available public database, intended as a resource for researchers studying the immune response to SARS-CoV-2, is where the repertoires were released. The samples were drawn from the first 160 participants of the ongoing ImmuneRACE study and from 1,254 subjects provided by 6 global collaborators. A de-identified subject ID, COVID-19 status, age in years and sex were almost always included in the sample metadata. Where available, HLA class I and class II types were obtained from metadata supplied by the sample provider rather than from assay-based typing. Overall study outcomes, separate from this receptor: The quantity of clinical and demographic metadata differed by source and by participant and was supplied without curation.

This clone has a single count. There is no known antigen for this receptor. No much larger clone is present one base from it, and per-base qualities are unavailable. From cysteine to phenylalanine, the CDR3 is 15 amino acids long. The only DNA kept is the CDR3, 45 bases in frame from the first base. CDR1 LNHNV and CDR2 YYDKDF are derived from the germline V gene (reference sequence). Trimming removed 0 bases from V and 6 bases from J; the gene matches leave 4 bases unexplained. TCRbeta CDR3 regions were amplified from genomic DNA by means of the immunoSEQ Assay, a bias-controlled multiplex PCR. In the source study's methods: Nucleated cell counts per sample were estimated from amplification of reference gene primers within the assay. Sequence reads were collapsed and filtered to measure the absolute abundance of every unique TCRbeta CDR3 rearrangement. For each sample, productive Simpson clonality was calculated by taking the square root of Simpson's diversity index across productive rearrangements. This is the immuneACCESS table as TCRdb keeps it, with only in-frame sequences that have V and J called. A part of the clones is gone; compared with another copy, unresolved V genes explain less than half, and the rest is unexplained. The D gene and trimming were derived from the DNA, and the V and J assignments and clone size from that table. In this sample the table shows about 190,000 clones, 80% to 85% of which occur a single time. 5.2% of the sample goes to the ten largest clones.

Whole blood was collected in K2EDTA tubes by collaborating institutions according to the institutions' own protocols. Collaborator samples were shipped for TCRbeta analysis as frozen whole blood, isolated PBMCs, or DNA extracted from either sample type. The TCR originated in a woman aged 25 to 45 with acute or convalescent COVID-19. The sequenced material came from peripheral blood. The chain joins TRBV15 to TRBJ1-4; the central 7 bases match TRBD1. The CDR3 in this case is CATSRDRDSDEKLFF. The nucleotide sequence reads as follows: TGTGCCACCAGCAGAGACCGGGACAGCGATGAAAAACTGTTTTTT.